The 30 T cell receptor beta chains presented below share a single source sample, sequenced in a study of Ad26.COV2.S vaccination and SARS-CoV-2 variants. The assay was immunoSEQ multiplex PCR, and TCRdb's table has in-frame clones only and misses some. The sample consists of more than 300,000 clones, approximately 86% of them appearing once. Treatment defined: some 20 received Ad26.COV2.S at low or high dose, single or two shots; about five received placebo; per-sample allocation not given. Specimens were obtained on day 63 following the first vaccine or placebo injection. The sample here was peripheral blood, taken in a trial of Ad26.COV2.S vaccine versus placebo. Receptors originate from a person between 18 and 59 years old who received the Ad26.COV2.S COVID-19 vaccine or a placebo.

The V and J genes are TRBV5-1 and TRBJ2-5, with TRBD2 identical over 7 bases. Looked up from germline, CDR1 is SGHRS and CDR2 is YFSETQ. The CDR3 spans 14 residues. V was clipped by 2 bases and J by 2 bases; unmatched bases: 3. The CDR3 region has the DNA TGCGCCAGCAGCTTCCAAGCGGGGCAAGAGACCCAGTACTTC. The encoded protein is CASSFQAGQETQYF.

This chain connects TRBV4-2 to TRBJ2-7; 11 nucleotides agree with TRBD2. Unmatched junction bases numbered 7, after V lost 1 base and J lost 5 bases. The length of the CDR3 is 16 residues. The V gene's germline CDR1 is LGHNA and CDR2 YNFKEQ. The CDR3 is CASSQVLLAGGDEQYF. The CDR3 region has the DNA TGTGCCAGCAGCCAAGTTCTCCTAGCGGGGGGAGACGAGCAGTACTTC.

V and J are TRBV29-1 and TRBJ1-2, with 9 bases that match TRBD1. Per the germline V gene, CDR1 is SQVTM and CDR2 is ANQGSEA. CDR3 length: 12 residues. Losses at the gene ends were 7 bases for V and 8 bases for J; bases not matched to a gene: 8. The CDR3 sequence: CSGGQGPIGYTF. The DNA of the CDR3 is TGCAGCGGGGGACAGGGTCCGATCGGCTACACCTTC.

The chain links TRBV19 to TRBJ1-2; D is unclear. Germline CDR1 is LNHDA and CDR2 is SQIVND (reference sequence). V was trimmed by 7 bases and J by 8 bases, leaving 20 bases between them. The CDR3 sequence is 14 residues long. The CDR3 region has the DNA TGTGCCAGTACCGTTACCTCCGGGGAGAAGGGCTACACCTTC. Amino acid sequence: CASTVTSGEKGYTF.

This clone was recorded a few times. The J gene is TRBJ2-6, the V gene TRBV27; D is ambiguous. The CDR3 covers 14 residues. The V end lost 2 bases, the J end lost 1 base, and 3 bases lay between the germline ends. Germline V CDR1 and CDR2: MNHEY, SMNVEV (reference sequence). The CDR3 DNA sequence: TGTGCCAGCAGTTTAGAGTCTGGGGCCAACGTCCTGACTTTC. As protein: CASSLESGANVLTF.

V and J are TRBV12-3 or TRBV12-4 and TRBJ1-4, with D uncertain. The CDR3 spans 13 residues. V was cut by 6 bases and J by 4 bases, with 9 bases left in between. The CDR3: CASRPSYNEKLFF. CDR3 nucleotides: TGTGCCAGCAGGCCAAGCTATAATGAAAAACTGTTTTTT.

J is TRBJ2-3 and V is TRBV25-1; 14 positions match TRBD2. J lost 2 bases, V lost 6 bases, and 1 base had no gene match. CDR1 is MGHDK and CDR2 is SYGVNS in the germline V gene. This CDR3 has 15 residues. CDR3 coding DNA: TGTGCCAGCAGGACTAGCGGGGGGGCCACAGATACGCAGTATTTT. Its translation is CASRTSGGATDTQYF.

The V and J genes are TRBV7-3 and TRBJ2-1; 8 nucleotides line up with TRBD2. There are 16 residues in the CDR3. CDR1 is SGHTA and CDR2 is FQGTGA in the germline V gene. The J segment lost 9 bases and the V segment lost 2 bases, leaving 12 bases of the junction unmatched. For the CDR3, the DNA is TGTGCCAGCAGCTTACGGGCAGCGGGGGTGGGTGCTGAGCAGTTCTTC. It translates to CASSLRAAGVGAEQFF. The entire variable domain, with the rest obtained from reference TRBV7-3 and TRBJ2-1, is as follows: GAGVSQTPSNKVTEKGKYVELRCDPISGHTALYWYRQSLGQGPEFLIYFQGTGAADDSGLPNDRFFAVRPEGSVSTLKIQRTERGDSAVYLCASSLRAAGVGAEQFFGPGTRLTVL.

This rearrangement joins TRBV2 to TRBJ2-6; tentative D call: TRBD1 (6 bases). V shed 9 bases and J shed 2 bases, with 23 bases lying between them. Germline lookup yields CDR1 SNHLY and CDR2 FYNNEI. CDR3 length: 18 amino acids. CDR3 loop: CARTRSGVTAPGANVLTF. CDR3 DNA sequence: TGTGCCAGGACACGATCAGGGGTAACCGCCCCTGGGGCCAACGTCCTGACTTTC. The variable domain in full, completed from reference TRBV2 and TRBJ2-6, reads EPEVTQTPSHQVTQMGQEVILRCVPISNHLYFYWYRQILGQKVEFLVSFYNNEISEKSEIFDDQFSVERPDGSNFTLKIRSTKLEDSAMYFCARTRSGVTAPGANVLTFGAGSRLTVL.

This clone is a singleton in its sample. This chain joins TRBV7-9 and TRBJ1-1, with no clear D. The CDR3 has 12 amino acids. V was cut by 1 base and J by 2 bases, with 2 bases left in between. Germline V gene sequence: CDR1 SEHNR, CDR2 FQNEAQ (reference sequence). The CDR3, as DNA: TGTGCCAGCAGCTTAGATAACACTGAAGCTTTCTTT. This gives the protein CASSLDNTEAFF.

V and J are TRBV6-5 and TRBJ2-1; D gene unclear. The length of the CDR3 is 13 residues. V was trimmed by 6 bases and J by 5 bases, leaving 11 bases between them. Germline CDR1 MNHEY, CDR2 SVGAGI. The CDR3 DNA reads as TGTGCCAGCAGGACCACCGGTCACAATGAGCAGTTCTTC. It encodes CASRTTGHNEQFF.

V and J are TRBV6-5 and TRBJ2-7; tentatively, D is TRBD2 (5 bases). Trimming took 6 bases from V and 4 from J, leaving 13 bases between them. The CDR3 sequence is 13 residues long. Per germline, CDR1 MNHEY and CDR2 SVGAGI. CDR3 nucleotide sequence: TGTGCCAGCAGGTTGGACGGGAATTACGAGCAGTACTTC. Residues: CASRLDGNYEQYF.

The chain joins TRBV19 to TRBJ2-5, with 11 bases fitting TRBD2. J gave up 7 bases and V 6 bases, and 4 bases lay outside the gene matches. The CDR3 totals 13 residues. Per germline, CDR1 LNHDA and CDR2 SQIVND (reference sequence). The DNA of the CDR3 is TGTGCCAGTAGCATTAGCGGGGGGGGGACCCAGTACTTC. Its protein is CASSISGGGTQYF. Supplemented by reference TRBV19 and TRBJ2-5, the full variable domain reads DGGITQSPKYLFRKEGQNVTLSCEQNLNHDAMYWYRQDPGQGLRLIYYSQIVNDFQKGDIAEGYSVSREKKESFPLTVTSAQKNPTAFYLCASSISGGGTQYFGPGTRLLVL.

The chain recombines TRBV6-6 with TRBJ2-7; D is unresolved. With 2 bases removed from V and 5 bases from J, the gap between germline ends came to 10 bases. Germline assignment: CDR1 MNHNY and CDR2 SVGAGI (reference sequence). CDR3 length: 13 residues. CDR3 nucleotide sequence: TGTGCCAGCAGTTACCCGGACGCAAACGAGCAGTACTTC. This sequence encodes CASSYPDANEQYF.

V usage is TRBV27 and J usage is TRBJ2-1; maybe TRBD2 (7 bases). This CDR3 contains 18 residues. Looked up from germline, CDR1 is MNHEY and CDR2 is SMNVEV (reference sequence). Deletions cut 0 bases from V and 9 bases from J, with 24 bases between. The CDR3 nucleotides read TGTGCCAGCAGTTTATCGATGTCAGGCGGGGGCCCTGGTAGTGAGCAGTTCTTC. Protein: CASSLSMSGGGPGSEQFF.

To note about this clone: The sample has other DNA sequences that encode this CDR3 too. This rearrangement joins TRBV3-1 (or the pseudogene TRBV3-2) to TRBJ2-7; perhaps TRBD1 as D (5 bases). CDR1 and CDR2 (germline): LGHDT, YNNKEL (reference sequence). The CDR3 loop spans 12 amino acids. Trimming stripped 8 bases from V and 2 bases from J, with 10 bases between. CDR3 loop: CASADSTYEQYF. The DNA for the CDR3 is TGTGCCAGCGCCGACAGTACCTACGAGCAGTACTTC.

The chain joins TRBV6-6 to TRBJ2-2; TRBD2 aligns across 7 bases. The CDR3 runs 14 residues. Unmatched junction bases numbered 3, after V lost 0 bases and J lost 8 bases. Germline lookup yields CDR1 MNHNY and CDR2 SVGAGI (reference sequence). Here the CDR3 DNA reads TGTGCCAGCAGTTACTCGAGCGGGACGGGGGAGCTGTTTTTT. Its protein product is CASSYSSGTGELFF.

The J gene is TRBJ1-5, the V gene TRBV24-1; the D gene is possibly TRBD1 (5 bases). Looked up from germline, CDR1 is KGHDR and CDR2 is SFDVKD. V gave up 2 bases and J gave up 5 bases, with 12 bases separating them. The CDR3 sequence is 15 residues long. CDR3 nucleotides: TGTGCCACCAGTGATTCAACGGACATCCATCAGCCCCAGCATTTT. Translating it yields CATSDSTDIHQPQHF.

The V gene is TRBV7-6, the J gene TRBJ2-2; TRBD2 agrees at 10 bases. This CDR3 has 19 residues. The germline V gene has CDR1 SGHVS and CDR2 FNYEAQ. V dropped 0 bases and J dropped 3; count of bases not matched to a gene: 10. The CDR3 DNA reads TGTGCCAGCAGCTTAGCGGGCTCGGAAAGCGGGGGGGACACCGGGGAGCTGTTTTTT. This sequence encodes CASSLAGSESGGDTGELFF.

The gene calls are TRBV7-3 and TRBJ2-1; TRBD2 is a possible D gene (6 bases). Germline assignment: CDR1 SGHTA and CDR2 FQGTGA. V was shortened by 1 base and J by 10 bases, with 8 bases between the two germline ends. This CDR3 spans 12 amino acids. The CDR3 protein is CASSLRGGEQFF. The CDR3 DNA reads TGTGCCAGCAGCTTAAGGGGAGGCGAGCAGTTCTTC.

CDR3 protein: CASSVVGGGYTF. Written as DNA, the CDR3 is TGTGCCAGCAGCGTAGTCGGGGGCGGCTACACCTTC. This chain connects TRBV9 to TRBJ1-2; D is possibly TRBD1 (6 bases). CDR3 length: 12 residues. The germline V gene has CDR1 SGDLS and CDR2 YYNGEE. Trimming stripped 0 bases from V and 8 bases from J, with 8 bases between.

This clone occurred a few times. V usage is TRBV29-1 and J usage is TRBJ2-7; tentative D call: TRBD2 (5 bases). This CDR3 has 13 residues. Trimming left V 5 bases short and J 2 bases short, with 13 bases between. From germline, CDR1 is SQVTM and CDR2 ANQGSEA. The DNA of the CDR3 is TGCAGCGTTCTAAGGACGGGGACCTACGAGCAGTACTTC. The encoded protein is CSVLRTGTYEQYF.

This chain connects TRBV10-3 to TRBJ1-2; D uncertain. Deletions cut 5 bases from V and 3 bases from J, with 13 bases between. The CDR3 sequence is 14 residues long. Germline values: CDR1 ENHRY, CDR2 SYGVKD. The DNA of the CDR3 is TGTGCCATCAGTCAGAGCATAGAAGACTATGGCTACACCTTC. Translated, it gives CAISQSIEDYGYTF.

The CDR3 coding sequence is TGTGCCAGCAGCCAAGGGTTGAGCTCCTACAATGAGCAGTTCTTC. It yields the protein CASSQGLSSYNEQFF. The chain has TRBV4-2 and TRBJ2-1; unclear D gene. Trimming left V 1 base short and J 0 bases short, with 7 bases between. The CDR3 extends over 15 amino acids. Germline V gene lookup returns CDR1 LGHNA and CDR2 YNFKEQ.

The CDR3 sequence: CSVGGGTDTQYF. The CDR3 DNA is TGCAGCGTTGGGGGAGGCACAGATACGCAGTATTTT. The genes are TRBV29-1 and TRBJ2-3; TRBD2 might be the D (5 bases). This CDR3 is built from 12 residues. Germline lookup yields CDR1 SQVTM and CDR2 ANQGSEA. V lost 4 bases, J lost 1 base, and 6 bases lay in between.

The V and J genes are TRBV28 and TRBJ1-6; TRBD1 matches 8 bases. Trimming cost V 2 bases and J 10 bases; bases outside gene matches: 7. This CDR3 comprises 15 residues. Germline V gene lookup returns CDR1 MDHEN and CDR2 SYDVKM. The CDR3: CASSLISGQESPLHF. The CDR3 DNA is TGTGCCAGCAGTTTAATCTCGGGACAGGAGTCACCCCTCCACTTT.

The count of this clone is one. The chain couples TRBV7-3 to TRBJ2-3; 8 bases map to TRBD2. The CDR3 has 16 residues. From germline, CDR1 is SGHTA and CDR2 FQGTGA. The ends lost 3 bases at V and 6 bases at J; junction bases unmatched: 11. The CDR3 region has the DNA TGTGCCAGCAGCTTGCTAGGCGGGGGGCATTCTGATACGCAGTATTTT. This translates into CASSLLGGGHSDTQYF.

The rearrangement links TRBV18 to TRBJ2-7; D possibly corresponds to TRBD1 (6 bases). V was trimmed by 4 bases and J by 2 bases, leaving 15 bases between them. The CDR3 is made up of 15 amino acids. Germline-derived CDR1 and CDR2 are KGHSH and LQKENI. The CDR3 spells CASSQGQGSPYEQYF. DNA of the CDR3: TGTGCCAGCTCACAGGGGCAGGGGTCCCCCTACGAGCAGTACTTC. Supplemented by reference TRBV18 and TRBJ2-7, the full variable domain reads NAGVMQNPRHLVRRRGQEARLRCSPMKGHSHVYWYRQLPEEGLKFMVYLQKENIIDESGMPKERFSAEFPKEGPSILRIQQVVRGDSAAYFCASSQGQGSPYEQYFGPGTRLTVT.

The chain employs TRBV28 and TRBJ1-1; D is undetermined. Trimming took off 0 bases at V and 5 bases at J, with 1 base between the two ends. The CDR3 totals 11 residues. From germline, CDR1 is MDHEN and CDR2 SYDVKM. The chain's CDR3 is CASSLWTEAFF. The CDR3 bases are TGTGCCAGCAGTTTATGGACTGAAGCTTTCTTT.

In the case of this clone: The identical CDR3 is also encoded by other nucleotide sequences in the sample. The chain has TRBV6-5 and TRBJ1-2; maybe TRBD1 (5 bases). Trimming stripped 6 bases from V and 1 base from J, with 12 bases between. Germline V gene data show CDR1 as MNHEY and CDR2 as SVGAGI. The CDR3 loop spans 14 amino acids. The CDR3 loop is CASSLGASNYGYTF. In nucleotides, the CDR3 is TGTGCCAGCAGCTTAGGGGCTAGTAACTATGGCTACACCTTC.